The following is a T cell receptor (beta chain) sequence with its context. Its antigen is unknown. The data were taken from a study of T cell responses to AZD1222 COVID-19 vaccine. Here immunoSEQ multiplex PCR was the method, and the copy in TCRdb shows in-frame clones only, minus some. In the table there are some 130,000 clones, approximately 91% of which are singletons. Overall study results and limits: Sampling captured repertoires only after the peak T cell response.

V gave up 5 bases and J gave up 1 base, with 11 bases separating them. The CDR3 consists of 15 residues. Germline V gene sequence: CDR1 SNHLY, CDR2 FYNNEI. The V call is TRBV2, the J call TRBJ2-2; D might be TRBD1 (6 bases). This specimen consisted of peripheral blood, obtained 28 days after the second AZD1222 dose. The source of this sequence is an adult who received the AZD1222 COVID-19 vaccine. This chain's CDR3 is CASSLETGNTGELFF. The CDR3 nucleotides are TGTGCCAGCAGTTTAGAGACAGGGAACACCGGGGAGCTGTTTTTT.